These 9 T cell receptor beta chains share one sample of origin, sequenced in a study of cytomegalovirus exposure and HLA in healthy donors. Vbeta (60) and Jbeta (13) primers were used in the PCR. The assay was immunoSEQ multiplex PCR, and TCRdb's table has in-frame clones only and misses some. The table shows around 150,000 clones, with almost 80% occurring only once. Material for sequencing was PBMCs. Receptors were obtained from a woman between 50 and 59 years old in good health and CMV-seropositive.

The gene calls are TRBV2 and TRBJ1-6, with D uncertain. Trimming stripped 2 bases from V and 8 bases from J, with 13 bases between. The germline V gene encodes CDR1 SNHLY and CDR2 FYNNEI. The CDR3 runs 15 residues. The CDR3: CASSELAGGDSPLHF. CDR3 sequence (DNA): TGTGCCAGCAGTGAATTAGCGGGTGGAGATTCACCCCTCCACTTT. Based on the CDR3 plus reference TRBV2 and TRBJ1-6, the full variable domain is EPEVTQTPSHQVTQMGQEVILRCVPISNHLYFYWYRQILGQKVEFLVSFYNNEISEKSEIFDDQFSVERPDGSNFTLKIRSTKLEDSAMYFCASSELAGGDSPLHFGNGTRLTVT.

Only one count was recorded for this clone. V and J are TRBV19 and TRBJ2-3, with D perhaps TRBD2 (6 bases). Trimming stripped 10 bases from V and 5 bases from J, with 19 bases between. The CDR3 runs 14 residues. Germline loops: CDR1 LNHDA, CDR2 SQIVND (reference sequence). CDR3: CATKGTFGEDTQYF. As DNA, the CDR3 is TGTGCCACGAAGGGGACTTTTGGTGAAGATACGCAGTATTTT.

The count of this clone is one. The chain combines TRBV28 with TRBJ1-4, with 7 bases fitting TRBD1. Looked up from germline, CDR1 is MDHEN and CDR2 is SYDVKM. CDR3 size: 14 residues. J gave up 4 bases and V 8 bases, and 7 bases lay outside the gene matches. The CDR3 DNA sequence: TGTGCCAGCGTTACCGGGACAGTTAATGAAAAACTGTTTTTT. Its translation is CASVTGTVNEKLFF.

The chain combines TRBV11-2 with TRBJ1-2; D not certain. The germline CDR1 and CDR2 sequences are SGHAT and FQNNGV. Trimming took off 2 bases at V and 4 bases at J, with 14 bases between the two ends. The CDR3 has 15 residues. CDR3 nucleotide sequence: TGTGCCAGCAGCTTAATTGCCGGGAAGGGCTATGGCTACACCTTC. Translated, it gives CASSLIAGKGYGYTF.

This chain uses TRBV5-4 with TRBJ2-3; 10 positions match TRBD1. Looked up from germline, CDR1 is SGHNT and CDR2 is YYREEE (reference sequence). Trimming removed 4 bases from V and 1 base from J; junction bases left unmatched: 9. There are 17 residues in the CDR3. CDR3 nucleotide sequence: TGTGCCAGCAGCCCGACGGACGGGACAGGGGGCACAGATACGCAGTATTTT. Encoded protein: CASSPTDGTGGTDTQYF.

The chain couples TRBV29-1 to TRBJ1-3, with a possible D match to TRBD1 (6 bases). CDR3 length: 17 amino acids. Germline V gene lookup returns CDR1 SQVTM and CDR2 ANQGSEA. V was shortened by 5 bases and J by 0 bases, with 20 bases between the two germline ends. The CDR3 protein is CSVFLVQGQTSGNTIYF. The CDR3 DNA is TGCAGCGTTTTTCTCGTCCAGGGGCAGACCTCTGGAAACACCATATATTTT.

The chain combines TRBV6-1 with TRBJ1-5; TRBD1 matches 7 bases. Germline assignment: CDR1 MNHNS and CDR2 SASEGT. The CDR3 has 15 residues. Germline trimming cut 8 bases from V and 4 bases from J; bases unmatched to any gene: 11. The CDR3: CASVNRDRHNQPQHF. Here the CDR3 DNA reads TGTGCCAGCGTTAACCGGGACAGACATAATCAGCCCCAGCATTTT.

The J gene is TRBJ2-7, the V gene TRBV9; D may be TRBD2 (6 bases). CDR3 length: 13 amino acids. V dropped 2 bases and J dropped 6 bases, with 12 bases sitting between them. Germline lookup yields CDR1 SGDLS and CDR2 YYNGEE. The CDR3 sequence: CASSVHVGGEQYF. The CDR3, as DNA: TGTGCCAGCAGCGTCCACGTCGGGGGCGAGCAGTACTTC.

This clone was found a few times. The rearrangement uses TRBV7-2 and TRBJ2-2; no firm D call. CDR1 and CDR2 (germline): SGHTA, FQGNSA. V was pared by 5 bases and J by 4 bases, with 11 bases between. The CDR3 has 14 amino acids. The CDR3 spells CASSLPYGTGELFF. CDR3 DNA sequence: TGTGCCAGCAGCCTACCCTACGGCACCGGGGAGCTGTTTTTT.